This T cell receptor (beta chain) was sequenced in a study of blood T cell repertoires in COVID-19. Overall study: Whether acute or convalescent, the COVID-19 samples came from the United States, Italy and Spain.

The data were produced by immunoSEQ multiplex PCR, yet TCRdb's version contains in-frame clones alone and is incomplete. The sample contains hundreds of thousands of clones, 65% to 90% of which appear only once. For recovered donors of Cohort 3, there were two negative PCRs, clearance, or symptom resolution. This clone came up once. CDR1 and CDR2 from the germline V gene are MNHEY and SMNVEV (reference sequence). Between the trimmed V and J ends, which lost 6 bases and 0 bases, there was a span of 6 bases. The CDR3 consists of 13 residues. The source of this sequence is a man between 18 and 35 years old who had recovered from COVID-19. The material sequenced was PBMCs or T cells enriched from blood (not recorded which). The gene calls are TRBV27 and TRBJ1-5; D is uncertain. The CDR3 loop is CASSGDSNQPQHF. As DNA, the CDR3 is TGTGCCAGCAGCGGGGATAGCAATCAGCCCCAGCATTTT.